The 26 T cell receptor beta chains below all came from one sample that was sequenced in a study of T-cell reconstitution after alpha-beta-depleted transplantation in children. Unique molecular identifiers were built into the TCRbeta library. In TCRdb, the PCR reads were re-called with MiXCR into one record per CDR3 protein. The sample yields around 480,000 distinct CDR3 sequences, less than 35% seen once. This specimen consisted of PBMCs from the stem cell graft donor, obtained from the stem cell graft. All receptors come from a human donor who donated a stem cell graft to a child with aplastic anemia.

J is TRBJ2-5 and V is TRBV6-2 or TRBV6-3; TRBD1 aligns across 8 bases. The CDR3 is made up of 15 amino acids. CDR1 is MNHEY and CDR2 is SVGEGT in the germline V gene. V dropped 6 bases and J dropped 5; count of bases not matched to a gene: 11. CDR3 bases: TGTGCCAGCAGGCCCGACAGGGGAGGAGCGGAGACCCAGTACTTC. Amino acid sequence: CASRPDRGGAETQYF.

CDR3 region: CSARDPKRDPGTDTQYF. The CDR3 DNA is TGCAGTGCTAGAGACCCGAAGCGGGACCCAGGCACAGATACGCAGTATTTT. The chain links TRBV20-1 to TRBJ2-3; 7 bases agree with TRBD2. Trimming at V came to 0 bases and at J to 1 base, leaving 10 bases not matched to a gene. There are 17 residues in the CDR3. From germline, CDR1 is DFQATT and CDR2 SNEGSKA (reference sequence).

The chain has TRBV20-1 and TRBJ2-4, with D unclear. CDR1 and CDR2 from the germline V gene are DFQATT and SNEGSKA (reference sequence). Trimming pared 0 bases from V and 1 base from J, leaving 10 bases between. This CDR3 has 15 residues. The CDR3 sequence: CSARDTPGAKNIQYF. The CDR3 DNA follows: TGCAGTGCTAGAGATACGCCTGGGGCCAAAAACATTCAGTACTTC.

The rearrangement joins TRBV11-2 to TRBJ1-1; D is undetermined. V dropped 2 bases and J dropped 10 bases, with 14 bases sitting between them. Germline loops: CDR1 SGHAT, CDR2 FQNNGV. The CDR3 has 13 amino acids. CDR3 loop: CASSLLRESVAFF. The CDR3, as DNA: TGTGCCAGCAGCTTACTCCGGGAGAGTGTAGCTTTCTTT.

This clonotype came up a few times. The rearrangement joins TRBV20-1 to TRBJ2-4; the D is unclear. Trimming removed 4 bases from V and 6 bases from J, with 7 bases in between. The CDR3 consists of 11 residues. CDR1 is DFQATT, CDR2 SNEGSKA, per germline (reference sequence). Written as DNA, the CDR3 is TGCAGTGCTACTCCTGGAAACATTCAGTACTTC. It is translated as CSATPGNIQYF.

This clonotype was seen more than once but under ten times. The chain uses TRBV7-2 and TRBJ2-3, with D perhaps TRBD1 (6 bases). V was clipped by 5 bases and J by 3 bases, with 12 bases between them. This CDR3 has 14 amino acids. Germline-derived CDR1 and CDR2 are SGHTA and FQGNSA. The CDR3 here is CASSPAGTTDTQYF. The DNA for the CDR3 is TGTGCCAGCAGCCCGGCCGGGACAACAGATACGCAGTATTTT.

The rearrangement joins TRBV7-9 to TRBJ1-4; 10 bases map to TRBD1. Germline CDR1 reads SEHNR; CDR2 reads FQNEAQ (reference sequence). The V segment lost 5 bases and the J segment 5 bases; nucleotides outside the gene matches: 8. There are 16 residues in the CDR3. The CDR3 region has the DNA TGTGCCAGCAGCAACAGCCGGGACAGGGGAAATGAAAAACTGTTTTTT. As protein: CASSNSRDRGNEKLFF.

Here the CDR3 reads CSARDWGQGEKLFF. CDR3 coding DNA: TGCAGTGCTAGAGATTGGGGGCAGGGTGAAAAACTGTTTTTT. V gene TRBV20-1 combines with J gene TRBJ1-4; possible D gene TRBD1, 6 bases. This CDR3 spans 14 amino acids. Germline values: CDR1 DFQATT, CDR2 SNEGSKA (reference sequence). Deletions cut 0 bases from V and 7 bases from J, with 12 bases between.

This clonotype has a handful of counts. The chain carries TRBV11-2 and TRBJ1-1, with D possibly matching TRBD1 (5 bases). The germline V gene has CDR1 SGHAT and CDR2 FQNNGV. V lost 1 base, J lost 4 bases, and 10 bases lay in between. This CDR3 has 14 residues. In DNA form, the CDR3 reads TGTGCCAGCAGCTTAGGAAGGGGTTCCACTGAAGCTTTCTTT. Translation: CASSLGRGSTEAFF.

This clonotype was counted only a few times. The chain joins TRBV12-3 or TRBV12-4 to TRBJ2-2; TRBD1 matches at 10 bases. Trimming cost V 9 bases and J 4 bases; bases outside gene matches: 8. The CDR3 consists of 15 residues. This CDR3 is CASTTRDRGTGELFF. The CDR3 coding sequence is TGTGCCAGTACTACCCGGGACAGGGGCACCGGGGAGCTGTTTTTT.

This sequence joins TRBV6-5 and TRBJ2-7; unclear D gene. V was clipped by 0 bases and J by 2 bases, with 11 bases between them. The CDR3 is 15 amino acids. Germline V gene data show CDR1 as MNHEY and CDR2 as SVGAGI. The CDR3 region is CASSYSYSGPYEQYV. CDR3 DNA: TGTGCCAGCAGTTACTCTTATTCGGGTCCCTACGAGCAGTACGTC.

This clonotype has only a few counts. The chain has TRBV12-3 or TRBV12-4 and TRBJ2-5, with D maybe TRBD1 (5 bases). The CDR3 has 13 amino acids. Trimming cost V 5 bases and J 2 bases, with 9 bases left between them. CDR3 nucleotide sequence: TGTGCCAGCAGTCGGCAGGGTCAAGAGACCCAGTACTTC. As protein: CASSRQGQETQYF.

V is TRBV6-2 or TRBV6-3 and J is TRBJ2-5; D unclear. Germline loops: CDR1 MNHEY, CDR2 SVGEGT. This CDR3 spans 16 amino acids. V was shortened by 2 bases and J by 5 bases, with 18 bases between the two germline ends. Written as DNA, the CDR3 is TGTGCCAGCAGTTACGTGGGTTGGAATCCGCTCGAGACCCAGTACTTC. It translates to CASSYVGWNPLETQYF.

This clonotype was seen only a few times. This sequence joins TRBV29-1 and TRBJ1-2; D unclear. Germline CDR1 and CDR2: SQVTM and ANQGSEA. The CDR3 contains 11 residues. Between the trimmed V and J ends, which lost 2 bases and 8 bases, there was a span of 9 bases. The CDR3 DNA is TGCAGCGTTGAACTGGAGAGGGGCTACACCTTC. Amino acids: CSVELERGYTF.

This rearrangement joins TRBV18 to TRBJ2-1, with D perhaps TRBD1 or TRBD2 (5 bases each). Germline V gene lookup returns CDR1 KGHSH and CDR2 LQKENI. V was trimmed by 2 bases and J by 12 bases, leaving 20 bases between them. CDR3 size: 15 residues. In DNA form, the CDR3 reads TGTGCCAGCTCACCAACCGGGACGCAAATCGGGCGGCAGTTCTTC. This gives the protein CASSPTGTQIGRQFF.

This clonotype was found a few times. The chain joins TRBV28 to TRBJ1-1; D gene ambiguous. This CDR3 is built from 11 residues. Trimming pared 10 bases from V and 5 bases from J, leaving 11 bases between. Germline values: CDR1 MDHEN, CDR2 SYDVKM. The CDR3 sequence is CAIRGGTEAFF. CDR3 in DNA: TGTGCCATCCGGGGTGGGACTGAAGCTTTCTTT. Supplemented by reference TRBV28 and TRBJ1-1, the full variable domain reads DVKVTQSSRYLVKRTGEKVFLECVQDMDHENMFWYRQDPGLGLRLIYFSYDVKMKEKGDIPEGYSVSREKKERFSLILESASTNQTSMYLCAIRGGTEAFFGQGTRLTVV.

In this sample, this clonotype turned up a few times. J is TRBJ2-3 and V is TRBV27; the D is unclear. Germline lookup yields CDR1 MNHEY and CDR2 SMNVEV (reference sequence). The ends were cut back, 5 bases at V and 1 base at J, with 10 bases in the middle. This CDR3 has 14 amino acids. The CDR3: CASSVQTGTDTQYF. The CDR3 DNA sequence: TGTGCCAGCAGTGTTCAAACAGGCACAGATACGCAGTATTTT.

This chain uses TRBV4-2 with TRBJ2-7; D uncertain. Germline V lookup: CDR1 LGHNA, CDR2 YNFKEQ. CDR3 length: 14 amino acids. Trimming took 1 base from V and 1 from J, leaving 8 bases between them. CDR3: CASSQVPRSYEQYF. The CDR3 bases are TGTGCCAGCAGCCAAGTCCCCCGTTCCTACGAGCAGTACTTC.

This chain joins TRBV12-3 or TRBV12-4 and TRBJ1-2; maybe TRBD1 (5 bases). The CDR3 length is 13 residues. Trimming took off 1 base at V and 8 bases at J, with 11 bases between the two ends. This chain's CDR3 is CASSLVGRAGYTF. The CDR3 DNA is TGTGCCAGCAGTTTAGTGGGCAGGGCGGGCTACACCTTC.

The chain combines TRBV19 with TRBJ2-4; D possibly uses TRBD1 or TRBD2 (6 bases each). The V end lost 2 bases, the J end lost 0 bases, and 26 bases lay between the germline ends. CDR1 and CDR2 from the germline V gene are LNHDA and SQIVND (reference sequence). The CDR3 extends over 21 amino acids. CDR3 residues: CASSITISGAVDQGAKNIQYF. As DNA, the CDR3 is TGTGCCAGTAGTATAACGATCTCGGGGGCGGTTGACCAGGGAGCCAAAAACATTCAGTACTTC.

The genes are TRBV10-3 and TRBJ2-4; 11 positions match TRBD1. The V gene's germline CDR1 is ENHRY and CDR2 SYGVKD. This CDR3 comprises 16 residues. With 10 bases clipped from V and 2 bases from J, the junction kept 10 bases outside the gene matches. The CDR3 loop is CASAEGQGVSKNIQYF. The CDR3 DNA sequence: TGTGCCAGCGCCGAGGGACAGGGGGTATCCAAAAACATTCAGTACTTC.

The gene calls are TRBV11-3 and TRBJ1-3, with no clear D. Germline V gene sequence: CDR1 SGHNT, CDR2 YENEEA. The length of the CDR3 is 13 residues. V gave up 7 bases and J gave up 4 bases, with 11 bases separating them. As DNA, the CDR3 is TGTGCCAGCACCGCATATGAGGGAAACACCATATATTTT. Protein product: CASTAYEGNTIYF.

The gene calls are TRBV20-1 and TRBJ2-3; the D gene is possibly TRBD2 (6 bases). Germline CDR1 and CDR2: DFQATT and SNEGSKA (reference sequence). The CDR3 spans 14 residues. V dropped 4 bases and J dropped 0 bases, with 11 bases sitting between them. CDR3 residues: CSAITSRSTDTQYF. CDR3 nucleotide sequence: TGCAGTGCTATTACTAGCCGGAGCACAGATACGCAGTATTTT.

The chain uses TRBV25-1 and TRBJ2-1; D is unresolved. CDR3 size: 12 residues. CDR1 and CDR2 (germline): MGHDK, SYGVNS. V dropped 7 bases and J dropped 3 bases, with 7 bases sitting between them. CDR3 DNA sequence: TGTGCCAGCAACTCGGGCTACAATGAGCAGTTCTTC. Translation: CASNSGYNEQFF.

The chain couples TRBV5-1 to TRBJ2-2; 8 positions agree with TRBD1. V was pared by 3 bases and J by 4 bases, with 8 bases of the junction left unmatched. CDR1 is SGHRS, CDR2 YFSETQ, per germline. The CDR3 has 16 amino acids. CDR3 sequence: CASSSLGQGSTGELFF. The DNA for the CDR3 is TGCGCCAGCAGCTCCTTAGGACAGGGAAGCACCGGGGAGCTGTTTTTT.

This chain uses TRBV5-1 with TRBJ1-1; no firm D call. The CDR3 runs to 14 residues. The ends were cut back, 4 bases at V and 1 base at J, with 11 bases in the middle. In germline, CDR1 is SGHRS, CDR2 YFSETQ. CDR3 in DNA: TGCGCCAGCAGCGGTTATGGCACGAACACTGAAGCTTTCTTT. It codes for CASSGYGTNTEAFF.